This T cell receptor (beta chain) was sequenced during a study of identical twins. Whole-study results and caveats: For out-of-frame alpha sequences shared by twins, low generation probability was in excess. Beta clonotypes that were abundant in cord blood contained fewer insertions, a pattern absent from memory repertoires.

This clonotype was detected many times. Its antigen remains unknown. MiXCR, run by TCRdb on the 5' RACE reads, gives a single entry per CDR3 protein. This sample has 640,000 or so distinct CDR3 sequences; roughly 6.2% occur once, and the top ten carry 1.5% to 2%. The sequenced sample consisted of naive T cells sorted from blood. The sequence came from a man younger than 35 in good health.

The CDR3 sequence is CASSSRTASGPLHF. In DNA form, the CDR3 reads TGTGCCAGCAGTTCGCGAACGGCGAGTGGACCCCTCCACTTT. This chain links TRBV27 with TRBJ1-6, with D hard to call. Trimming stripped 4 bases from V and 12 bases from J, with 16 bases between. Per the germline V gene, CDR1 is MNHEY and CDR2 is SMNVEV (reference sequence). The CDR3 has 14 residues.